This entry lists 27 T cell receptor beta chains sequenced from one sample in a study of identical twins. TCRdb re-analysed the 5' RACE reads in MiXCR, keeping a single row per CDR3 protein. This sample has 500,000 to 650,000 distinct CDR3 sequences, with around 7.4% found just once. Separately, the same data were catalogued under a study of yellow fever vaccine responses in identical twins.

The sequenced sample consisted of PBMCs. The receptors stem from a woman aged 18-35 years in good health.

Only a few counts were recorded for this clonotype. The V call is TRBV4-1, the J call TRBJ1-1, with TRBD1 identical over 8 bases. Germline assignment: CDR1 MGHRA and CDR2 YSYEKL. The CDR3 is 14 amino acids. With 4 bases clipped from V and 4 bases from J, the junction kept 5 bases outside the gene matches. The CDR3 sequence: CASSLNRGSTEAFF. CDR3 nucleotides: TGCGCCAGCAGCCTAAACAGGGGGAGCACTGAAGCTTTCTTT.

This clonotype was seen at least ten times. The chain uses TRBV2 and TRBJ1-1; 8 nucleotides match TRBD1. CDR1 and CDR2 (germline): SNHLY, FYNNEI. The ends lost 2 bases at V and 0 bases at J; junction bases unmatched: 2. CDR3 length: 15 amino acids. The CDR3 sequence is CASSEWTGMNTEAFF. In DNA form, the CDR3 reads TGTGCCAGCAGTGAATGGACAGGGATGAACACTGAAGCTTTCTTT.

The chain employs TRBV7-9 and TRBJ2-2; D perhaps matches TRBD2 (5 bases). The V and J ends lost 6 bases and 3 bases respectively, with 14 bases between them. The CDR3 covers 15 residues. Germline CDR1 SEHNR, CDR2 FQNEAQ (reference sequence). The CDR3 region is CASRRTQADTGELFF. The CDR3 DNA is TGTGCCAGCAGACGGACTCAGGCGGACACCGGGGAGCTGTTTTTT.

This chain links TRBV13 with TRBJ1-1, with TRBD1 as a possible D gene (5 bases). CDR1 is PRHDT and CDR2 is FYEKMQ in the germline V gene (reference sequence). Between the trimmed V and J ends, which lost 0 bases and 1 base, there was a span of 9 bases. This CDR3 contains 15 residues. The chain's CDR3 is CASSLGDKANTEAFF. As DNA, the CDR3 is TGTGCCAGCAGCTTAGGGGACAAGGCGAACACTGAAGCTTTCTTT.

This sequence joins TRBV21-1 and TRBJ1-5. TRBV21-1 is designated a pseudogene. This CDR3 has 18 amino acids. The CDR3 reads CASSKTVRRTYSNQPQHF. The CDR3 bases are TGTGCCAGCAGCAAAACGGTTCGGAGGACCTATAGCAATCAGCCCCAGCATTTT.

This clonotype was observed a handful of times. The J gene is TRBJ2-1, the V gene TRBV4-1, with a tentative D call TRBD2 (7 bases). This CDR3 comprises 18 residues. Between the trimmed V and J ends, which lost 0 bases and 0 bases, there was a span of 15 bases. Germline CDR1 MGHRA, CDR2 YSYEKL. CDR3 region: CASSQEKRGARSYNEQFF. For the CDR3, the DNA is TGCGCCAGCAGCCAAGAAAAACGGGGGGCCCGCTCCTACAATGAGCAGTTCTTC.

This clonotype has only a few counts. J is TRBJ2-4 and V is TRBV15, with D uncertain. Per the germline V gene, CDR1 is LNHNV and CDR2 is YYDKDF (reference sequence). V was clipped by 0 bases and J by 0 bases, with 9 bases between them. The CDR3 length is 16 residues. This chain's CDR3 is CATSRDGSTAKNIQYF. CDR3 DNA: TGTGCCACCAGCAGAGATGGATCGACAGCCAAAAACATTCAGTACTTC.

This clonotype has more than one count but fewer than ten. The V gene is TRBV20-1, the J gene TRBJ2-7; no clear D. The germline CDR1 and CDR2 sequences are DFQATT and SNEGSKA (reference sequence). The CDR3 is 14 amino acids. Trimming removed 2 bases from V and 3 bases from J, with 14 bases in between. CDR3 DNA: TGCAGTGCTAGAAAGGTGGGCGGAGACTACGAGCAGTACTTC. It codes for CSARKVGGDYEQYF.

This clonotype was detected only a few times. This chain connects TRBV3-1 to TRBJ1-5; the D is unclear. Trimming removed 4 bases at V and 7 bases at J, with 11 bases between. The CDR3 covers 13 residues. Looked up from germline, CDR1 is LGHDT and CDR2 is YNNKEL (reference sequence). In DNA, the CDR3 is TGTGCCAGCAGCCCCCGTAGTCAGCAGCCCCAGCATTTT. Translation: CASSPRSQQPQHF. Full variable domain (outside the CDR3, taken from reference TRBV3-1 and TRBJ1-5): DTAVSQTPKYLVTQMGNDKSIKCEQNLGHDTMYWYKQDSKKFLKIMFSYNNKELIINETVPNRFSPKSPDKAHLNLHINSLELGDSAVYFCASSPRSQQPQHFGDGTRLSIL.

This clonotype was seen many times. CDR3 nucleotide sequence: TGTGCCAGCAGGAGCGGGAGTTATTACGAGCAGTACTTC. It specifies CASRSGSYYEQYF. The rearrangement joins TRBV28 to TRBJ2-7; the match to TRBD2 covers 8 bases. The junction had 5 bases not matched to a gene; V was cut back by 6 bases and J by 4 bases. The CDR3 is 13 residues long. CDR1 is MDHEN and CDR2 is SYDVKM in the germline V gene.

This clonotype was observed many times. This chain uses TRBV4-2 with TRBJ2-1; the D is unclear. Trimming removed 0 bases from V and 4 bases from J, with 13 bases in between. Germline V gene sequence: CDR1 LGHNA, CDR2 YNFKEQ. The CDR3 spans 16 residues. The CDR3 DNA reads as TGTGCCAGCAGCCAAGATACAAATAGTGTGTACAATGAGCAGTTCTTC. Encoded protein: CASSQDTNSVYNEQFF.

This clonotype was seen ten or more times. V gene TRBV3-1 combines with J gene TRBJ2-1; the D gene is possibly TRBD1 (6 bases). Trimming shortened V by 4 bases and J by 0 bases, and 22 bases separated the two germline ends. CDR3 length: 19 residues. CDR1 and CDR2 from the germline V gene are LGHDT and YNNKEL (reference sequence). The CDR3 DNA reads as TGTGCCAGCAGCCCAACTTACCTGACAGGAGAACTCTCCTACAATGAGCAGTTCTTC. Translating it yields CASSPTYLTGELSYNEQFF.

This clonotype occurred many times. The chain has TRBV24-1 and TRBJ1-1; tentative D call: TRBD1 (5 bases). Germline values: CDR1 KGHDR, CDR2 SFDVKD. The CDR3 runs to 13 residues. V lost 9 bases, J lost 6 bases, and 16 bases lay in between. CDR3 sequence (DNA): TGTGCCACCTCTCCGCAGGGTAGCGCTGAAGCTTTCTTT. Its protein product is CATSPQGSAEAFF.

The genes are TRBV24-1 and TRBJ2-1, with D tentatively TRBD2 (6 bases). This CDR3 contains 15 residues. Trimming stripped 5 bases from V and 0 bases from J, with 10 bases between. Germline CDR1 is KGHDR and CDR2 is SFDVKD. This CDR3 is CATSAGVSSYNEQFF. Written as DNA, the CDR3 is TGTGCCACCAGTGCGGGAGTAAGCTCCTACAATGAGCAGTTCTTC.

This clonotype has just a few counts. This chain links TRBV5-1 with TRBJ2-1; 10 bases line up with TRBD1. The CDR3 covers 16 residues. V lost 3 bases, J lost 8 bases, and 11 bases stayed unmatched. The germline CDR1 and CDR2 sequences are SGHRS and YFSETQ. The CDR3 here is CASSSTGGEIGYEQFF. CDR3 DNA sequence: TGCGCCAGCAGCTCGACAGGGGGCGAGATCGGTTATGAGCAGTTCTTC.

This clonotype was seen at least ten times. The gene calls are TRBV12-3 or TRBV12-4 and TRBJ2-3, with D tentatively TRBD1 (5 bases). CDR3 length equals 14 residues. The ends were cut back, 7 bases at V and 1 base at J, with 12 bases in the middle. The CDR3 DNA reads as TGTGCCAGCAAGGTCGACAGACGCACAGATACGCAGTATTTT. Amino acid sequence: CASKVDRRTDTQYF.

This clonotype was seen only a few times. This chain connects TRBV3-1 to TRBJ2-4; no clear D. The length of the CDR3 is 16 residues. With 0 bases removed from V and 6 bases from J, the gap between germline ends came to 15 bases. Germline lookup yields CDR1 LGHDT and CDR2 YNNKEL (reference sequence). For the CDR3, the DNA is TGTGCCAGCAGCCAAGATCGAATAGGGTGGGGAAACATTCAGTACTTC. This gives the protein CASSQDRIGWGNIQYF.

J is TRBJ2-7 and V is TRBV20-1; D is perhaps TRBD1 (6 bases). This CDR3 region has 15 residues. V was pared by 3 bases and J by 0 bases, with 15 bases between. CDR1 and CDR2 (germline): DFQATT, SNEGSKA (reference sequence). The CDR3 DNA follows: TGCAGTGCTAGTATGGTCAGGGGCGGCTCCTACGAGCAGTACGTC. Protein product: CSASMVRGGSYEQYV.

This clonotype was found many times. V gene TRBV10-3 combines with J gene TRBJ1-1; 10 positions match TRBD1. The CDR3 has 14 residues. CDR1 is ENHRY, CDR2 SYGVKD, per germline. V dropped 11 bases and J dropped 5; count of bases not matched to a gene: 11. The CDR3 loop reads CAARDRGMGTEAFF. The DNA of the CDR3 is TGTGCCGCCCGGGACAGGGGAATGGGGACTGAAGCTTTCTTT.

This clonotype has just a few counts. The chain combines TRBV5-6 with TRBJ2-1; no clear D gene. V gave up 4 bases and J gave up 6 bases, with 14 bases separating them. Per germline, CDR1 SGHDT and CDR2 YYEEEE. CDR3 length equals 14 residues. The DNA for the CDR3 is TGTGCCAGCAGCGCCTCTGAGGTTCGCAATGAGCAGTTCTTC. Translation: CASSASEVRNEQFF.

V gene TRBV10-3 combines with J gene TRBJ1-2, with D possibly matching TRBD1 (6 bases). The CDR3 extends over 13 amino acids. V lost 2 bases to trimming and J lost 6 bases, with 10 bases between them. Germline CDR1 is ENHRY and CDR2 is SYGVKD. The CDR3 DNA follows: TGTGCCATCAGTGAGACAGGGTTGGATGGCTACACCTTC. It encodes CAISETGLDGYTF.

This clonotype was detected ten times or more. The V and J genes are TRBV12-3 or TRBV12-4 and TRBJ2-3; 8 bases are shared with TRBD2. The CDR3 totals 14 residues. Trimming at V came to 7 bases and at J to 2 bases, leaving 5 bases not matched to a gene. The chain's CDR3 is CASTTSGHTDTQYF. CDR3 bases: TGTGCCAGCACAACTAGCGGCCACACAGATACGCAGTATTTT.

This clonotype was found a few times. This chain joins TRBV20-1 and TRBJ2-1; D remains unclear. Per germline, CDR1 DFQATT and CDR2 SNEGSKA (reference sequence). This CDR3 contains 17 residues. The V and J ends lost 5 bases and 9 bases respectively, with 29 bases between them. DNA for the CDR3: TGCAGTGCTTTCTCCGCGCGGTTGCACGCCCTTGCCATTGAGCAGTTCTTC. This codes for CSAFSARLHALAIEQFF.

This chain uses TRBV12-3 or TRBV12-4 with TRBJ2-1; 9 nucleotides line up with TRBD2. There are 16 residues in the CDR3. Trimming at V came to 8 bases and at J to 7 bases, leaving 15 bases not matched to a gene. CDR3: CASSVGGGVRGNEQFF. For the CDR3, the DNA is TGTGCCAGCTCGGTCGGCGGGGGGGTGAGGGGGAATGAGCAGTTCTTC.

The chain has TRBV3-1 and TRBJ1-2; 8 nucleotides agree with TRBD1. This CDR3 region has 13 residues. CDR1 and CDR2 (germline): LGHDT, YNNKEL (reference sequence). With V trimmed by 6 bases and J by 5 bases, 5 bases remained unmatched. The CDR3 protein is CASRNQGAYGYTF. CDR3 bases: TGTGCCAGCAGGAATCAGGGGGCTTATGGCTACACCTTC.

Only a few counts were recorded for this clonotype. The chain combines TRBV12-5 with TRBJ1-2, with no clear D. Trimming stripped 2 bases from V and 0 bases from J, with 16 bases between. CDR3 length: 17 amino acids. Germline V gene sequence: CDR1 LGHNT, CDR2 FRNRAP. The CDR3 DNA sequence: TGTGCTAGTGGTTTGCTTTTCGGTGGACCTACTAACTATGGCTACACCTTC. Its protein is CASGLLFGGPTNYGYTF.

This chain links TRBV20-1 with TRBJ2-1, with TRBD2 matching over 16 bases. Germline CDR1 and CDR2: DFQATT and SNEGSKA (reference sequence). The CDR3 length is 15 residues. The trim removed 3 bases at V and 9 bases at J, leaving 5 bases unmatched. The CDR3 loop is CSARGLAGGLFEQFF. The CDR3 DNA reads TGCAGTGCTAGGGGACTAGCGGGGGGGCTTTTTGAGCAGTTCTTC.